The TCR beta chain under discussion was sequenced for a study of shared clonotypes between healthy human individuals. Overall study results and limits: Larger estimated richness was generally recorded for naive subsets relative to memory subsets.

V lost 5 bases, J lost 0 bases, and 17 bases lay in between. Germline CDR1 and CDR2: SGHVS and FQNEAQ. CDR3 length: 17 amino acids. The protocol was immunoSEQ multiplex PCR, while the TCRdb copy is restricted to in-frame clones and leaves out a portion. The table includes about 1.1 million clones, 75% to 80% detected once. Points on this clone: No antigen is known for it.

The clonotype originates from a young man in good health. Some clones in this sample may be carry-over from other donors' samples. Sequencing input: memory CD4+ T cells from PBMCs. The subset here: CD45RA-negative fraction. The chain employs TRBV7-8 and TRBJ1-5; a weak D match, TRBD1 (6 bases). The CDR3 is CASSLYVRGLSNQPQHF. DNA of the CDR3: TGTGCCAGCAGCCTCTACGTACGGGGGCTTAGCAATCAGCCCCAGCATTTT.